The 13 T cell receptor beta chains in this list originate from one sample, sequenced in a study of cytomegalovirus exposure and HLA in healthy donors. Use of 60 Vbeta and 13 Jbeta primers characterized the PCR. Assay used: immunoSEQ multiplex PCR; TCRdb lists only in-frame clones, some missing. The sample has about 120,000 clones, 75% seen once. The specimen was PBMCs. These receptors came from a woman in her forties in good health and CMV-seropositive.

This clone has a single count. The CDR3 DNA follows: TGTGCCAGTAAAATACAGGGGACCAACTATGGCTACACCTTC. Amino acids: CASKIQGTNYGYTF. The chain joins TRBV19 to TRBJ1-2, with 7 positions matching TRBD1. The CDR3 runs 14 residues. Losses at the gene ends were 7 bases for V and 2 bases for J; bases not matched to a gene: 7. CDR1 and CDR2 from the germline V gene are LNHDA and SQIVND (reference sequence).

CDR3 DNA: TGTGCCAGCAGGGCAGGGAGGGAGGATACGCAGTATTTT. Translation gives CASRAGREDTQYF. The chain joins TRBV28 to TRBJ2-3; 7 bases match TRBD2. The CDR3 has 13 amino acids. J lost 6 bases, V lost 6 bases, and 6 bases had no gene match. Germline assignment: CDR1 MDHEN and CDR2 SYDVKM.

V and J are TRBV29-1 and TRBJ1-1; 7 bases are shared with TRBD1. The CDR3 loop spans 17 amino acids. V lost 5 bases and J lost 4; bases outside the gene matches: 19. The germline CDR1 and CDR2 sequences are SQVTM and ANQGSEA. The CDR3 region is CSVSGLGITGVGTEAFF. The CDR3, as DNA: TGCAGCGTTAGTGGTCTGGGGATTACAGGGGTTGGCACTGAAGCTTTCTTT.

The rearrangement joins TRBV10-3 to TRBJ1-1; 11 nucleotides agree with TRBD1. V lost 10 bases and J lost 4; bases outside the gene matches: 11. Germline assignment: CDR1 ENHRY and CDR2 SYGVKD. This CDR3 is built from 15 residues. CDR3 bases: TGTGCCACCATTAGGACAGGGGGCCCAGGCACTGAAGCTTTCTTT. Protein sequence: CATIRTGGPGTEAFF.

This clone was recorded once. The chain uses TRBV6-5 and TRBJ2-7, with TRBD1 matching 8 bases. After removal of 5 bases from V and 3 bases from J, the junction contained 6 bases not matched to a gene. Looked up from germline, CDR1 is MNHEY and CDR2 is SVGAGI. This CDR3 is 14 amino acids long. The CDR3 reads CASSTDRGGYEQYF. The CDR3 DNA follows: TGTGCCAGCAGTACCGACAGGGGCGGCTACGAGCAGTACTTC.

The chain's CDR3 is CASRKTGTMNTEAFF. The CDR3 DNA sequence: TGTGCCAGCAGAAAGACCGGGACAATGAACACTGAAGCTTTCTTT. The chain recombines TRBV2 with TRBJ1-1; TRBD1 is a possible D gene (6 bases). The CDR3 sequence is 15 residues long. The germline V and J ends were trimmed by 6 bases and 0 bases, with 14 bases remaining between them. CDR1 and CDR2 from the germline V gene are SNHLY and FYNNEI.

This clone showed up just once. CDR3 in amino acids: CASTPDSLSGGELFF. The CDR3 DNA reads TGCGCCAGCACCCCGGACAGCCTATCGGGCGGGGAGCTGTTTTTT. The chain is built from TRBV5-1 and TRBJ2-2; a weak D match, TRBD1 (6 bases). There are 15 residues in the CDR3. Germline values: CDR1 SGHRS, CDR2 YFSETQ. V was trimmed by 6 bases and J by 7 bases, leaving 19 bases between them.

The chain combines TRBV19 with TRBJ1-1; TRBD1 is a possible D gene (5 bases). The CDR3 is 17 residues long. Trimming took off 0 bases at V and 1 base at J, with 15 bases between the two ends. Germline values: CDR1 LNHDA, CDR2 SQIVND (reference sequence). This CDR3 is CASSIDPAGIENTEAFF. CDR3 DNA sequence: TGTGCCAGTAGTATAGATCCTGCAGGGATAGAGAACACTGAAGCTTTCTTT.

V and J are TRBV4-3 and TRBJ1-4; TRBD1 might be the D (5 bases). The germline V gene has CDR1 LGHNA and CDR2 YSLEER. The CDR3 contains 16 residues. The V gene lost 1 base and the J gene lost 5 bases, with 14 bases spanning the gap. The DNA for the CDR3 is TGCGCCAGCAGCCAAGGGGGCGAACCCCGAAATGAAAAACTGTTTTTT. Translation gives CASSQGGEPRNEKLFF.

The gene calls are TRBV19 and TRBJ1-6, with D maybe TRBD1 (5 bases). CDR1 is LNHDA, CDR2 SQIVND, per germline (reference sequence). V was pared by 3 bases and J by 5 bases, with 17 bases between. CDR3 size: 17 residues. The CDR3 loop reads CASSIHQRQGNNSPLHF. The CDR3 DNA reads TGTGCCAGTAGTATCCACCAACGCCAGGGAAATAATTCACCCCTCCACTTT.

The chain joins TRBV6-5 to TRBJ1-5, with no clear D. V lost 0 bases and J 6 bases, leaving 12 bases between the germline ends. The CDR3 is 15 amino acids. The V gene's germline CDR1 is MNHEY and CDR2 SVGAGI. This CDR3 is CASSYSSVSAQPQHF. The CDR3 bases are TGTGCCAGCAGTTACTCGTCCGTAAGCGCTCAGCCCCAGCATTTT.

A single count supports this clone. This chain links TRBV7-9 with TRBJ2-3, with D maybe TRBD1 (6 bases). This CDR3 has 16 residues. The germline V gene has CDR1 SEHNR and CDR2 FQNEAQ (reference sequence). Trimming stripped 3 bases from V and 7 bases from J, with 20 bases between. The CDR3, as DNA: TGTGCCAGCAGCTTCTCAACGACCGGGACACCATATACGCAGTATTTT. It translates to CASSFSTTGTPYTQYF. Full variable domain (missing parts from reference TRBV7-9 and TRBJ2-3): DTGVSQNPRHKITKRGQNVTFRCDPISEHNRLYWYRQTLGQGPEFLTYFQNEAQLEKSRLLSDRFSAERPKGSFSTLEIQRTEQGDSAMYLCASSFSTTGTPYTQYFGPGTRLTVL.

This sequence joins TRBV4-3 and TRBJ2-7; 9 bases line up with TRBD2. CDR1 is LGHNA and CDR2 is YSLEER in the germline V gene. J was trimmed by 3 bases and V by 4 bases; bases with no gene match: 10. The length of the CDR3 is 16 residues. The DNA of the CDR3 is TGCGCCAGCAGCCTTTATGAGACTAGCGGAATCTACGAGCAGTACTTC. Its protein is CASSLYETSGIYEQYF.